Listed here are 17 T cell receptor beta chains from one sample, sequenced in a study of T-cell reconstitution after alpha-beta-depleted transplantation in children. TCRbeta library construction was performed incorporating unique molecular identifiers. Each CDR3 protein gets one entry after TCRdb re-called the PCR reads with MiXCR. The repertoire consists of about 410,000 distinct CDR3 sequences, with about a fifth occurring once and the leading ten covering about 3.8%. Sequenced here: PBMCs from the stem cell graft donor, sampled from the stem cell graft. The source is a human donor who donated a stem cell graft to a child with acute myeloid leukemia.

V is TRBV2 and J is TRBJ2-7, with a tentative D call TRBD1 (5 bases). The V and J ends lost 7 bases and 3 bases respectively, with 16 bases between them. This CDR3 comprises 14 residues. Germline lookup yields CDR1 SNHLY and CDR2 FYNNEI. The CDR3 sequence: CASIQGGTRYEQYF. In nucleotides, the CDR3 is TGTGCCAGCATCCAGGGCGGTACCCGCTACGAGCAGTACTTC.

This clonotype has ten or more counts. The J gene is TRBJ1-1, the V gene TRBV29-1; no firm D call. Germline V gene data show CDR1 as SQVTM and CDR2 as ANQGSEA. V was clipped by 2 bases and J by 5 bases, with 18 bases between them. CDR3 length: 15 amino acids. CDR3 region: CSVESSEDSHTEAFF. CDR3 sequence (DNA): TGCAGCGTTGAATCTTCTGAAGACTCTCATACTGAAGCTTTCTTT.

CDR3 in DNA: TGTGCCAGCAGCTTATCTACCAACACCGGGGAGCTGTTTTTT. Translation gives CASSLSTNTGELFF. The rearrangement uses TRBV7-3 and TRBJ2-2; D not resolved. V lost 2 bases to trimming and J lost 2 bases, with 6 bases between them. The germline V gene has CDR1 SGHTA and CDR2 FQGTGA. The CDR3 sequence is 14 residues long. The whole variable domain, filled in from reference TRBV7-3 and TRBJ2-2, reads GAGVSQTPSNKVTEKGKYVELRCDPISGHTALYWYRQSLGQGPEFLIYFQGTGAADDSGLPNDRFFAVRPEGSVSTLKIQRTERGDSAVYLCASSLSTNTGELFFGEGSRLTVL.

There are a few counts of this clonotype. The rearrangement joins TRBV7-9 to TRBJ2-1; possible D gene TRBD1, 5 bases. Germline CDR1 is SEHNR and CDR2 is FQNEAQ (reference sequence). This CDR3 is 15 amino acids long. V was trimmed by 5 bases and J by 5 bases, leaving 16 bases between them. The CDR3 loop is CASSPPRVLHNEQFF. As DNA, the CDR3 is TGTGCCAGCAGCCCACCCAGGGTTTTGCACAATGAGCAGTTCTTC.

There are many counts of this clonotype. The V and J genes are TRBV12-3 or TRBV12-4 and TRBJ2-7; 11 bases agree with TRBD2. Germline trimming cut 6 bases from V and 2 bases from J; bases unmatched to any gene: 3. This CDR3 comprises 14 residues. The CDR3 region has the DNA TGTGCCAGCAGACGTAGCGGGAGGGCCTACGAGCAGTACTTC. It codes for CASRRSGRAYEQYF.

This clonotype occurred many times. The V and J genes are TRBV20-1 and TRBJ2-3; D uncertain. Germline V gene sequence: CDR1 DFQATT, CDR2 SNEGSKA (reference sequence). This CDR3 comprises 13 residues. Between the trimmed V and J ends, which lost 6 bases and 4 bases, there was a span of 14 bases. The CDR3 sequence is CSAPRQLPDTQYF. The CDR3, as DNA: TGCAGTGCACCCCGGCAGCTACCAGATACGCAGTATTTT.

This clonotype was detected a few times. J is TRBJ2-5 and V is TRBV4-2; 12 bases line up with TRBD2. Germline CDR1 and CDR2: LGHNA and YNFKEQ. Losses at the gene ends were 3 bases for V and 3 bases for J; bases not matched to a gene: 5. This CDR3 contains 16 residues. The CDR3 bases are TGTGCCAGCAGCCAGGTGACTAGCGGGAGAGAAGAGACCCAGTACTTC. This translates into CASSQVTSGREETQYF.

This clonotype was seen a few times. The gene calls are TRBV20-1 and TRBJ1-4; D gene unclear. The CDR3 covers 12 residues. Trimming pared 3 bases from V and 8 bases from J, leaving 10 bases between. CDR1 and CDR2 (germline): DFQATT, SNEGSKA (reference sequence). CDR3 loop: CSASFAGEKLFF. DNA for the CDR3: TGCAGTGCTAGTTTTGCCGGGGAAAAACTGTTTTTT.

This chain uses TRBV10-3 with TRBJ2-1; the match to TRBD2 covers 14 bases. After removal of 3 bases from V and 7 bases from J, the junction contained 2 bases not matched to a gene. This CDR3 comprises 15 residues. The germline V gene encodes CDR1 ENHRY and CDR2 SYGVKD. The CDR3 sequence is CAISEGTSGSNEQFF. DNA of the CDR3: TGTGCCATCAGTGAAGGGACTAGCGGGAGTAATGAGCAGTTCTTC.

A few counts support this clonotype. The CDR3 protein is CSANIRLAGADTQYF. The DNA of the CDR3 is TGCAGTGCCAATATAAGACTAGCGGGAGCAGATACGCAGTATTTT. This chain joins TRBV20-1 and TRBJ2-3; 12 positions match TRBD2. The CDR3 sequence is 15 residues long. Unmatched junction bases numbered 8, after V lost 6 bases and J lost 4 bases. Germline-derived CDR1 and CDR2 are DFQATT and SNEGSKA (reference sequence).

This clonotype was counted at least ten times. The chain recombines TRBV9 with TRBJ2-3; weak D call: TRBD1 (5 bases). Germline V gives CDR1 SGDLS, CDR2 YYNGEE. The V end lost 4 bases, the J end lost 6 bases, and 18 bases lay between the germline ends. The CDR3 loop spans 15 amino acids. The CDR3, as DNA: TGTGCCAGCAGCCCCACCTTGGGGCCGTGGGATACGCAGTATTTT. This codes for CASSPTLGPWDTQYF.

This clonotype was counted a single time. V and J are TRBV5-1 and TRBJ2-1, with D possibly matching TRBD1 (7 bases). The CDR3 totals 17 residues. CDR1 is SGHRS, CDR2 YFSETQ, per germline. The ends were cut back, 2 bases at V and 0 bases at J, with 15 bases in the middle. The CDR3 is CASSFGPGGGSYNEQFF. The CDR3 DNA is TGCGCCAGCAGCTTTGGCCCAGGGGGAGGCTCCTACAATGAGCAGTTCTTC.

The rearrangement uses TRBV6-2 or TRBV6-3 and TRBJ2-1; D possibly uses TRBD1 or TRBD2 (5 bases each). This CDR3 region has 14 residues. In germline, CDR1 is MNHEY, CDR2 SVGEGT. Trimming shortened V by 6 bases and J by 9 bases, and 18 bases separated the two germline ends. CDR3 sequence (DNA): TGTGCCAGCAGACAATGGGGACGGATCCCTGAGCAGTTCTTC. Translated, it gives CASRQWGRIPEQFF.

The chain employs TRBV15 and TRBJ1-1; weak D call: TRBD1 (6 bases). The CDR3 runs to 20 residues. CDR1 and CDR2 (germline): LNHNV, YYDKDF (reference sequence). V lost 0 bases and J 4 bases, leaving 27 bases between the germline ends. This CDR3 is CATSRDGFVRGIRSSTEAFF. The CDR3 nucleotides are TGTGCCACCAGCAGAGATGGGTTCGTCAGGGGAATAAGAAGTAGCACTGAAGCTTTCTTT.

The CDR3 nucleotides are TGTGCCAGCAGCCTCCCTCCCGGGACAGTGACCGGGGAGCTGTTTTTT. It translates to CASSLPPGTVTGELFF. J is TRBJ2-2 and V is TRBV7-8, with 7 bases aligning to TRBD1. This CDR3 has 16 amino acids. Germline loops: CDR1 SGHVS, CDR2 FQNEAQ. Trimming cost V 5 bases and J 5 bases; bases outside gene matches: 11.

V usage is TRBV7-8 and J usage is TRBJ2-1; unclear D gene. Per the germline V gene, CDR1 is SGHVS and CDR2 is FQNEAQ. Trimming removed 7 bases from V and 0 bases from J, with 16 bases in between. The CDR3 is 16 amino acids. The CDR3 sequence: CASTYAPADSYNEQFF. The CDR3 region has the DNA TGTGCCAGCACCTATGCCCCGGCGGACTCCTACAATGAGCAGTTCTTC.

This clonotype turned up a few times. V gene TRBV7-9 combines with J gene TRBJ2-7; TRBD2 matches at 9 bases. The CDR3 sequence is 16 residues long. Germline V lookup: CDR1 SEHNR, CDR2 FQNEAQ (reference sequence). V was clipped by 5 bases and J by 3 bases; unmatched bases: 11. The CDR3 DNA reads TGTGCCAGCAGCCTCGGGCTAGCGGGAAAAAGCTACGAGCAGTACTTC. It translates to CASSLGLAGKSYEQYF.